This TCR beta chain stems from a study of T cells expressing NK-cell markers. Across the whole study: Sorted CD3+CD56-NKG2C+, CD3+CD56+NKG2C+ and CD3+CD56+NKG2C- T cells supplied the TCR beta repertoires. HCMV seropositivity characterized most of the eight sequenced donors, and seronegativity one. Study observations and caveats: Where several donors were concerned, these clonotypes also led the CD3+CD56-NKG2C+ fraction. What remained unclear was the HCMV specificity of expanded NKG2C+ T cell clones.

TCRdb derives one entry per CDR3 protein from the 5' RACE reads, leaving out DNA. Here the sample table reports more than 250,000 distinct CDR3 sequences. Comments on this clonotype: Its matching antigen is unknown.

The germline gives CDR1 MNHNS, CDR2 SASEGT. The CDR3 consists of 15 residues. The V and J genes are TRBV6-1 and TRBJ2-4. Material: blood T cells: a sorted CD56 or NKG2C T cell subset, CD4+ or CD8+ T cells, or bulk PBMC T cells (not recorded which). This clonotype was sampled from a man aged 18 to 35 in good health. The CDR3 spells CASKASMRPKNIQYF.